What follows are 28 T cell receptor beta chains derived from one specimen sequenced in a study of beta chain features in type 1 diabetes. Sequenced material consisted of expressed TCRB transcripts (all of the isolated RNA was reverse transcribed). TCRdb keeps only in-frame clones here, not all; method: immunoSEQ multiplex PCR. The table has 900,000 or so clones, 17% seen once. The sequencing input was naive CD4+ T cells from blood. These receptors all come from a woman aged 18-30 years in good health.

This clone showed up just a few times. The chain employs TRBV9 and TRBJ2-1; no reliable D call. V lost 0 bases and J 5 bases, leaving 9 bases between the germline ends. Germline V gives CDR1 SGDLS, CDR2 YYNGEE. CDR3 size: 14 residues. This chain's CDR3 is CASSVESVDNEQFF. The CDR3 coding sequence is TGTGCCAGCAGCGTAGAGTCGGTCGACAATGAGCAGTTCTTC.

The V call is TRBV4-3, the J call TRBJ2-7, with 8 nucleotides matching TRBD2. CDR1 and CDR2 (germline): LGHNA, YSLEER. This CDR3 region has 16 residues. With 3 bases clipped from V and 1 base from J, the junction kept 8 bases outside the gene matches. CDR3 sequence (DNA): TGCGCCAGCAGCCATACGCTACAGCGGGGGTCCTACGAGCAGTACTTC. Translation gives CASSHTLQRGSYEQYF.

The gene calls are TRBV7-8 and TRBJ2-7, with D unclear. This CDR3 has 14 residues. Germline V lookup: CDR1 SGHVS, CDR2 FQNEAQ. Trimming removed 4 bases at V and 6 bases at J, with 16 bases between. The CDR3 DNA reads as TGTGCCAGCAGCTCGGAGTGGGCCTCGGGCGAGCAGTACTTC. Its translation is CASSSEWASGEQYF.

This clone was counted a few times. A read error may produce the germline difference seen at one junction end. V is TRBV10-3 and J is TRBJ2-5; TRBD1 aligns across 10 bases. Germline lookup yields CDR1 ENHRY and CDR2 SYGVKD. The CDR3 totals 15 residues. The CDR3 loop is CASSDWTGGLKTQYF. DNA of the CDR3: TGTGCCAGCAGTGATTGGACAGGGGGTCTGAAGACCCAGTACTTC.

The chain is built from TRBV7-9 and TRBJ1-2; D unclear. Trimming left V 11 bases short and J 3 bases short, with 10 bases between. This CDR3 has 11 amino acids. The germline V gene has CDR1 SEHNR and CDR2 FQNEAQ (reference sequence). CDR3 sequence: CAVGPDYGYTF. The CDR3 DNA reads as TGTGCCGTCGGCCCCGACTATGGCTACACCTTC.

This chain joins TRBV7-9 and TRBJ2-3, with D tentatively TRBD1 (6 bases). V was trimmed by 5 bases and J by 2 bases, leaving 17 bases between them. The V gene's germline CDR1 is SEHNR and CDR2 FQNEAQ (reference sequence). The CDR3 extends over 16 amino acids. CDR3 DNA: TGTGCCAGCAGCCGGGCCGGGACAACCTTCACAGATACGCAGTATTTT. This sequence encodes CASSRAGTTFTDTQYF.

This chain connects TRBV7-2 to TRBJ1-1, with D hard to call. Germline-derived CDR1 and CDR2 are SGHTA and FQGNSA. V was clipped by 5 bases and J by 0 bases, with 10 bases between them. The CDR3 is made up of 14 amino acids. CDR3 amino acids: CASSPLYMNTEAFF. The CDR3 nucleotides are TGTGCCAGCAGCCCCCTCTACATGAACACTGAAGCTTTCTTT.

This chain joins TRBV7-2 and TRBJ2-1; tentative D call: TRBD1 (6 bases). The CDR3 loop spans 14 amino acids. Per germline, CDR1 SGHTA and CDR2 FQGNSA. The V end lost 8 bases, the J end lost 5 bases, and 16 bases lay between the germline ends. The CDR3 DNA sequence: TGTGCCAGCGCCGGGGCAGGGGCTCACAATGAGCAGTTCTTC. This gives the protein CASAGAGAHNEQFF.

The J gene is TRBJ1-5, the V gene TRBV27; weak D call: TRBD1 (5 bases). V dropped 5 bases and J dropped 2 bases, with 7 bases sitting between them. The CDR3 spans 13 residues. Germline-derived CDR1 and CDR2 are MNHEY and SMNVEV (reference sequence). The CDR3 DNA is TGTGCCAGCAGTCCGACAGGCAATCAGCCCCAGCATTTT. This codes for CASSPTGNQPQHF.

This clone was counted between two and nine times. At one boundary the junction diverges from the germline segment, which might be a read error. The chain uses TRBV7-8 and TRBJ2-3, with 10 bases aligning to TRBD2. Looked up from germline, CDR1 is SGHVS and CDR2 is FQNEAQ. CDR3 length: 16 amino acids. DNA for the CDR3: TGTGCCAGCAGCATAGCGGGAGGAGGGGGCACAGATACGCAGTATTTT. Protein product: CASSIAGGGGTDTQYF.

The sample holds a few counts of this clone. The J gene is TRBJ2-7, the V gene TRBV4-2; either TRBD1 or TRBD2 may supply D (5 bases each). V was cut by 6 bases and J by 3 bases, with 18 bases left in between. CDR1 and CDR2 (germline): LGHNA, YNFKEQ. The length of the CDR3 is 15 residues. The CDR3 loop is CASSPLWAGSYEQYF. In DNA, the CDR3 is TGTGCCAGCAGTCCGCTCTGGGCAGGGAGCTACGAGCAGTACTTC.

This clone has only a few counts. J is TRBJ2-3 and V is TRBV29-1; 8 bases map to TRBD1. The CDR3 extends over 14 amino acids. CDR1 is SQVTM, CDR2 ANQGSEA, per germline. Unmatched junction bases numbered 5, after V lost 6 bases and J lost 0 bases. CDR3 residues: CSVSQGASTDTQYF. Here the CDR3 DNA reads TGCAGCGTCAGCCAGGGGGCGAGCACAGATACGCAGTATTTT.

Concerning this clone: At the DNA level, this CDR3 is encoded by other sequences in the same sample as well. The chain recombines TRBV15 with TRBJ2-7; 13 nucleotides line up with TRBD2. The germline V gene has CDR1 LNHNV and CDR2 YYDKDF (reference sequence). The CDR3 runs to 14 residues. V lost 3 bases, J lost 4 bases, and 0 bases stayed unmatched. The CDR3 protein is CATSRGLAGYEQYF. For the CDR3, the DNA is TGTGCCACCAGCAGGGGACTAGCGGGATACGAGCAGTACTTC.

A few counts support this clone. V gene TRBV29-1 combines with J gene TRBJ1-3; D gene ambiguous. Looked up from germline, CDR1 is SQVTM and CDR2 is ANQGSEA. The CDR3 extends over 13 amino acids. V was trimmed by 7 bases and J by 0 bases, leaving 10 bases between them. For the CDR3, the DNA is TGCAGCGCCTTCTGGGGCTCTGGAAACACCATATATTTT. It codes for CSAFWGSGNTIYF.

The chain links TRBV28 to TRBJ2-7; the D call may be TRBD1 or TRBD2 (6 bases each). V was clipped by 4 bases and J by 13 bases, with 20 bases between them. The germline V gene encodes CDR1 MDHEN and CDR2 SYDVKM. The CDR3 length is 13 residues. The CDR3 DNA sequence: TGTGCCAGCAGTTCGGGAGTAGTGGGGGCCTCCTACTTC. Amino acids: CASSSGVVGASYF.

This clone was seen a few times. The rearrangement uses TRBV6-5 and TRBJ1-2; D unresolved. V dropped 6 bases and J dropped 2 bases, with 7 bases sitting between them. This CDR3 comprises 12 residues. Germline V gene data show CDR1 as MNHEY and CDR2 as SVGAGI. The CDR3 region has the DNA TGTGCCAGCAGAGGAAGAAACTATGGCTACACCTTC. The encoded protein is CASRGRNYGYTF.

This chain links TRBV29-1 with TRBJ2-3; 7 bases align to TRBD1. J lost 1 base, V lost 6 bases, and 13 bases had no gene match. In germline, CDR1 is SQVTM, CDR2 ANQGSEA. CDR3 length: 16 amino acids. This CDR3 is CSVHSRQGHGTDTQYF. CDR3 nucleotides: TGCAGCGTCCACTCCCGACAGGGCCACGGCACAGATACGCAGTATTTT.

On this clone: This CDR3 is also generated by other DNA sequences in the sample. The chain carries TRBV9 and TRBJ2-3; D gene ambiguous. V dropped 1 base and J dropped 0 bases, with 6 bases sitting between them. CDR3 size: 14 residues. Germline CDR1 and CDR2: SGDLS and YYNGEE. The CDR3 nucleotides read TGTGCCAGCAGCGTAAGTCCTAGCACAGATACGCAGTATTTT. Its protein is CASSVSPSTDTQYF. Filled out from reference TRBV9 and TRBJ2-3, the complete variable domain reads DSGVTQTPKHLITATGQRVTLRCSPRSGDLSVYWYQQSLDQGLQFLIQYYNGEERAKGNILERFSAQQFPDLHSELNLSSLELGDSALYFCASSVSPSTDTQYFGPGTRLTVL.

The chain employs TRBV4-1 and TRBJ2-3; perhaps TRBD2 as D (6 bases). Deletions cut 1 base from V and 9 bases from J, with 11 bases between. In germline, CDR1 is MGHRA, CDR2 YSYEKL. CDR3 length equals 13 residues. CDR3 sequence: CASSQVTGVTQYF. The CDR3 coding sequence is TGCGCCAGCAGCCAAGTTACGGGGGTCACGCAGTATTTT.

This clone has more than one count but fewer than ten. The chain carries TRBV7-9 and TRBJ1-5; D is uncertain. The CDR3 consists of 16 residues. Germline V gene sequence: CDR1 SEHNR, CDR2 FQNEAQ (reference sequence). V was shortened by 2 bases and J by 0 bases, with 11 bases between the two germline ends. CDR3 protein: CASSLLTAYSNQPQHF. CDR3 DNA sequence: TGTGCCAGCAGCTTATTAACAGCTTATAGCAATCAGCCCCAGCATTTT.

The rearrangement joins TRBV6-5 to TRBJ1-2; the D gene is possibly TRBD1 (5 bases). Looked up from germline, CDR1 is MNHEY and CDR2 is SVGAGI. The CDR3 totals 14 residues. The V gene lost 6 bases and the J gene lost 0 bases, with 11 bases spanning the gap. The CDR3 nucleotides read TGTGCCAGCAGGGGGACCGCTACTAACTATGGCTACACCTTC. It yields the protein CASRGTATNYGYTF.

This clone was recorded a few times. The chain uses TRBV28 and TRBJ2-5, with TRBD2 identical over 7 bases. Germline assignment: CDR1 MDHEN and CDR2 SYDVKM. This CDR3 region has 15 residues. Trimming cost V 2 bases and J 3 bases; bases outside gene matches: 6. The CDR3 nucleotides read TGTGCCAGCAGTTTAATCTGGCGGGGGAAAGAGACCCAGTACTTC. It codes for CASSLIWRGKETQYF.

The gene calls are TRBV7-3 and TRBJ2-5; no clear D. The germline V gene encodes CDR1 SGHTA and CDR2 FQGTGA. This CDR3 is built from 12 residues. V dropped 2 bases and J dropped 4 bases, with 5 bases sitting between them. The CDR3 region is CASSLERETQYF. The CDR3 coding sequence is TGTGCCAGCAGCTTAGAAAGAGAGACCCAGTACTTC.

This clone was observed a handful of times. The rearrangement links TRBV23-1 to TRBJ2-1, with D perhaps TRBD2 (5 bases). TRBV23-1 carries the ORF label, with uncertain function. V lost 8 bases and J lost 0, with 20 bases in between. CDR3 length: 17 residues. The CDR3 reads CASGLTGRTSSYNEQFF. CDR3 bases: TGCGCCAGCGGGTTAACCGGGCGCACTAGCTCCTACAATGAGCAGTTCTTC.

Turning to this clone: The identical CDR3 is also encoded by other nucleotide sequences in the sample. The gene calls are TRBV27 and TRBJ2-2; D ambiguous. Germline CDR1 reads MNHEY; CDR2 reads SMNVEV (reference sequence). The CDR3 covers 12 residues. V was pared by 4 bases and J by 0 bases, with 0 bases between. CDR3 residues: CASSSNTGELFF. CDR3 DNA sequence: TGTGCCAGCAGTTCGAACACCGGGGAGCTGTTTTTT.

V and J are TRBV28 and TRBJ2-7; D is possibly TRBD1 or TRBD2 (5 bases each). The CDR3 has 15 residues. V was clipped by 3 bases and J by 6 bases, with 18 bases between them. The germline CDR1 and CDR2 sequences are MDHEN and SYDVKM. The CDR3 sequence is CASSFVLGTRGEQYF. The CDR3 nucleotides read TGTGCCAGCAGTTTCGTCCTAGGGACCCGTGGCGAGCAGTACTTC.

This clone was detected a few times. V is TRBV28 and J is TRBJ2-3; a weak D match, TRBD2 (5 bases). CDR1 MDHEN and CDR2 SYDVKM come from the germline V gene. The CDR3 sequence is 15 residues long. Trimming cost V 3 bases and J 1 base, with 11 bases left between them. This CDR3 is CASSLGGYRTDTQYF. CDR3 DNA: TGTGCCAGCAGTTTGGGCGGGTATCGCACAGATACGCAGTATTTT.

This rearrangement joins TRBV10-3 to TRBJ2-7, with 7 bases identical to TRBD2. Germline CDR1 and CDR2: ENHRY and SYGVKD. V shed 0 bases and J 3 bases; nucleotides not matched to a gene: 11. The CDR3 spans 17 residues. The DNA of the CDR3 is TGTGCCATCAGTGAGTCGATTGTGCTAGCGGATCACTACGAGCAGTACTTC. Protein: CAISESIVLADHYEQYF.